The entry that follows covers one TCR beta chain sequence. Its antigen is unknown. Unique molecular identifiers were used in preparing the TCRbeta library. TCRdb analysed the PCR reads with MiXCR anew, one entry per CDR3 protein. The sample lists about 510,000 distinct CDR3 sequences, 10% to 12% occurring once. The data stem from a study of T-cell reconstitution after alpha-beta-depleted transplantation in children. CDR1 is KGHSH and CDR2 is LQKENI in the germline V gene. CDR3 length: 16 residues. V lost 4 bases to trimming and J lost 0 bases, with 13 bases between them. Study-wide results and caveats: Several patients had high TCRbeta diversity at day 60; it came from surviving recipient T cells and thymic progenitors. Once a year had passed after transplant, T-cell counts and diversity came mostly from newly produced T cells. Several hundred expanded graft clones reportedly supplied alpha-beta T cells about two months after transplant.

The rearrangement links TRBV18 to TRBJ2-1; no firm D call. The TCR sequence derives from a female patient between 2 and 15 years old who had a stem cell transplant for aplastic anemia, so the T cells may come from the graft donor. The sample consisted of PBMCs, mostly from graft donor cells, taken 180 days after TCRalphabeta/CD19-depleted stem cell transplant. CDR3 in amino acids: CASSRYGFGSYNEQFF. The CDR3 DNA follows: TGTGCCAGCTCACGATACGGATTTGGCTCCTACAATGAGCAGTTCTTC.